The next 31 T cell receptor beta chains were all read from a single sample in a study of blood T cell repertoires in COVID-19. TCRdb's table, derived via immunoSEQ multiplex PCR, lists solely in-frame clones and lacks some. The top ten clones hold 1.9% of a sample with around 200,000 clones, roughly 87% of them seen once. The specimen was peripheral blood. All receptors derive from a man aged 35 to 55 with active or convalescent COVID-19.

The chain carries TRBV7-9 and TRBJ2-1; D is undetermined. Germline V CDR1 and CDR2: SEHNR, FQNEAQ (reference sequence). This CDR3 comprises 13 residues. Trimming stripped 0 bases from V and 6 bases from J, with 6 bases between. CDR3 in amino acids: CASSLAPSNEQFF. The CDR3 DNA follows: TGTGCCAGCAGCTTAGCGCCCAGCAATGAGCAGTTCTTC.

This clone was seen once. This sequence joins TRBV6-5 and TRBJ1-3; possibly TRBD1 for D (5 bases). Between the trimmed V and J ends, which lost 3 bases and 3 bases, there was a span of 9 bases. The CDR3 is 14 residues long. Looked up from germline, CDR1 is MNHEY and CDR2 is SVGAGI. The DNA for the CDR3 is TGTGCCAGCAGTTATAGGGGAAGTGGAAACACCATATATTTT. Amino acids: CASSYRGSGNTIYF.

This chain connects TRBV28 to TRBJ1-1, with D maybe TRBD1 (6 bases). From germline, CDR1 is MDHEN and CDR2 SYDVKM. The V gene lost 5 bases and the J gene lost 1 base, with 11 bases spanning the gap. This CDR3 comprises 14 residues. The CDR3 region is CASSTTGPNTEAFF. As DNA, the CDR3 is TGTGCCAGCAGTACCACAGGGCCGAACACTGAAGCTTTCTTT. Variable domain in full (rest from reference TRBV28 and TRBJ1-1): DVKVTQSSRYLVKRTGEKVFLECVQDMDHENMFWYRQDPGLGLRLIYFSYDVKMKEKGDIPEGYSVSREKKERFSLILESASTNQTSMYLCASSTTGPNTEAFFGQGTRLTVV.

The rearrangement joins TRBV7-8 to TRBJ2-1; D is perhaps TRBD2 (5 bases). The CDR3 totals 14 residues. Trimming removed 3 bases from V and 4 bases from J, with 10 bases in between. The germline V gene encodes CDR1 SGHVS and CDR2 FQNEAQ. CDR3 amino acids: CASSFPERYNEQFF. The CDR3 DNA reads TGTGCCAGCAGCTTTCCTGAGCGGTACAATGAGCAGTTCTTC.

The rearrangement links TRBV28 to TRBJ1-4; perhaps TRBD1 as D (5 bases). This CDR3 comprises 16 residues. V was pared by 6 bases and J by 0 bases, with 14 bases between. CDR1 and CDR2 (germline): MDHEN, SYDVKM. The CDR3 here is CASSLYRPTTNEKLFF. The CDR3 DNA sequence: TGTGCCAGCAGCCTATACAGGCCCACAACTAATGAAAAACTGTTTTTT.

The gene calls are TRBV28 and TRBJ1-2; possible D gene TRBD1, 6 bases. The CDR3 runs 13 residues. V lost 4 bases and J lost 12, with 18 bases in between. Germline loops: CDR1 MDHEN, CDR2 SYDVKM. CDR3 residues: CASSSPPGTLHTF. CDR3 DNA: TGTGCCAGCAGTTCCCCCCCCGGGACATTGCACACCTTC.

The chain links TRBV5-1 to TRBJ2-7, with 9 nucleotides matching TRBD1. Looked up from germline, CDR1 is SGHRS and CDR2 is YFSETQ. The CDR3 is 16 residues long. The V segment lost 1 base and the J segment 0 bases; nucleotides outside the gene matches: 5. The CDR3 region is CASSLTGGGPSYEQYF. The CDR3 DNA follows: TGCGCCAGCAGCTTGACAGGGGGCGGGCCCTCCTACGAGCAGTACTTC.

The chain couples TRBV27 to TRBJ1-2, with 7 bases matching TRBD1. Trimming took 0 bases from V and 4 from J; bases not matched to a gene: 5. CDR1 is MNHEY, CDR2 SMNVEV, per germline (reference sequence). This CDR3 has 15 residues. CDR3 sequence (DNA): TGTGCCAGCAGTTTATCGAGAGGGGGCGGCTATGGCTACACCTTC. As protein: CASSLSRGGGYGYTF.

The chain has TRBV10-3 and TRBJ1-2; TRBD1 is a possible D gene (6 bases). Germline V gene lookup returns CDR1 ENHRY and CDR2 SYGVKD. The CDR3 is 15 amino acids. The V and J ends lost 0 bases and 2 bases respectively, with 10 bases between them. CDR3 coding DNA: TGTGCCATCAGTGAGTCCGCAGGGGTGAACTATGGCTACACCTTC. The encoded protein is CAISESAGVNYGYTF.

This sequence joins TRBV10-3 and TRBJ2-1; the D gene is possibly TRBD2 (6 bases). V shed 1 base and J shed 13 bases, with 14 bases lying between them. There are 13 residues in the CDR3. Germline values: CDR1 ENHRY, CDR2 SYGVKD. CDR3 in amino acids: CAISEWEWRDQFF. In DNA, the CDR3 is TGTGCCATCAGTGAGTGGGAGTGGAGGGATCAGTTCTTC.

V usage is TRBV9 and J usage is TRBJ2-5, with D possibly TRBD2 on 7 matching bases. Germline-derived CDR1 and CDR2 are SGDLS and YYNGEE. The CDR3 loop spans 15 amino acids. V was shortened by 4 bases and J by 4 bases, with 17 bases between the two germline ends. This chain's CDR3 is CASSLQGGAGETQYF. In nucleotides, the CDR3 is TGTGCCAGCAGCTTACAAGGGGGGGCTGGAGAGACCCAGTACTTC.

This chain uses TRBV5-4 with TRBJ1-5; a weak D match, TRBD1 (5 bases). V was trimmed by 3 bases and J by 6 bases, leaving 7 bases between them. CDR1 SGHNT and CDR2 YYREEE come from the germline V gene (reference sequence). CDR3 length: 12 amino acids. The CDR3 DNA sequence: TGTGCCAGCAGCTCCCAGGGTCAGCCCCAGCATTTT. Translation: CASSSQGQPQHF.

This clone is a singleton in its sample. V usage is TRBV10-2 and J usage is TRBJ2-7, with TRBD1 as a possible D gene (5 bases). There are 15 residues in the CDR3. Trimming took off 4 bases at V and 3 bases at J, with 16 bases between the two ends. Germline V gene data show CDR1 as WSHSY and CDR2 as SAAADI. CDR3 amino acids: CASSAETELNYEQYF. CDR3 DNA sequence: TGCGCCAGCAGTGCAGAGACAGAGTTGAACTACGAGCAGTACTTC.

V gene TRBV28 combines with J gene TRBJ1-5; no definite D call. Trimming took off 2 bases at V and 3 bases at J, with 11 bases between the two ends. CDR1 is MDHEN, CDR2 SYDVKM, per germline. The CDR3 is 15 amino acids. This chain's CDR3 is CASSLRGLHNQPQHF. In DNA form, the CDR3 reads TGTGCCAGCAGTTTAAGAGGGCTCCACAATCAGCCCCAGCATTTT. The full variable domain, rest sourced from reference TRBV28 and TRBJ1-5, is DVKVTQSSRYLVKRTGEKVFLECVQDMDHENMFWYRQDPGLGLRLIYFSYDVKMKEKGDIPEGYSVSREKKERFSLILESASTNQTSMYLCASSLRGLHNQPQHFGDGTRLSIL.

V and J are TRBV5-6 and TRBJ1-5; D is uncertain. The germline V gene has CDR1 SGHDT and CDR2 YYEEEE. Trimming removed 1 base from V and 6 bases from J, with 5 bases in between. The CDR3 runs 12 residues. The CDR3, as DNA: TGTGCCAGCAGCTTGATGGCTCAGCCCCAGCATTTT. It is translated as CASSLMAQPQHF.

In this sample, this clone turned up a few times. This chain uses TRBV9 with TRBJ2-7; maybe TRBD2 (6 bases). The CDR3 length is 14 residues. Germline V lookup: CDR1 SGDLS, CDR2 YYNGEE. V was trimmed by 4 bases and J by 6 bases, leaving 17 bases between them. The CDR3 loop reads CASSNPRGTAEQYF. Here the CDR3 DNA reads TGTGCCAGCAGCAACCCGCGCGGGACTGCCGAGCAGTACTTC.

As regards this clone: The sample carries other DNA sequences with the same CDR3. This chain joins TRBV5-1 and TRBJ2-2; 9 bases are a match to TRBD1. Germline-derived CDR1 and CDR2 are SGHRS and YFSETQ. J was trimmed by 2 bases and V by 2 bases; bases with no gene match: 1. CDR3 size: 15 residues. The CDR3 sequence is CASSFTGGNTGELFF. CDR3 in DNA: TGCGCCAGCAGCTTTACAGGGGGCAACACCGGGGAGCTGTTTTTT.

The table lists this clone with a count of one. This sequence joins TRBV7-9 and TRBJ2-1, with TRBD1 identical over 7 bases. The CDR3 extends over 13 amino acids. CDR1 and CDR2 (germline): SEHNR, FQNEAQ (reference sequence). V lost 4 bases to trimming and J lost 5 bases; unmatched junction nucleotides: 2. Written as DNA, the CDR3 is TGTGCCAGCAGCTCGACAGGGAACAATGAGCAGTTCTTC. It codes for CASSSTGNNEQFF.

This clone has only one observation. This sequence joins TRBV7-8 and TRBJ1-2; TRBD1 is a possible D gene (5 bases). Germline CDR1 is SGHVS and CDR2 is FQNEAQ. This CDR3 has 16 residues. V lost 1 base, J lost 1 base, and 13 bases lay in between. CDR3 nucleotides: TGTGCCAGCAGCTTAGGGATGGCGGGGGGTAACTATGGCTACACCTTC. Translated: CASSLGMAGGNYGYTF. The whole variable domain, remainder taken from reference TRBV7-8 and TRBJ1-2, is GAGVSQSPRYKVAKRGQDVALRCDPISGHVSLFWYQQALGQGPEFLTYFQNEAQLDKSGLPSDRFFAERPEGSVSTLKIQRTQQEDSAVYLCASSLGMAGGNYGYTFGSGTRLTVV.

The chain has TRBV2 and TRBJ2-2, with TRBD1 identical over 8 bases. Trimming removed 2 bases from V and 1 base from J; junction bases left unmatched: 3. Germline V lookup: CDR1 SNHLY, CDR2 FYNNEI. CDR3 length: 16 residues. Here the CDR3 reads CASSELGQGNTGELFF. The CDR3 region has the DNA TGTGCCAGCAGTGAACTAGGACAGGGGAACACCGGGGAGCTGTTTTTT.

This clone was observed a single time. The J gene is TRBJ1-5, the V gene TRBV6-1; weak D call: TRBD1 (5 bases). This CDR3 comprises 18 residues. From germline, CDR1 is MNHNS and CDR2 SASEGT. V shed 0 bases and J shed 0 bases, with 15 bases lying between them. The CDR3 DNA sequence: TGTGCCAGCAGTGAAGCGATTGTGCGGGGCCATAGCAATCAGCCCCAGCATTTT. Translation: CASSEAIVRGHSNQPQHF.

The chain combines TRBV28 with TRBJ1-5; D perhaps matches TRBD1 (5 bases). Deletions cut 5 bases from V and 2 bases from J, with 10 bases between. The CDR3 extends over 14 amino acids. Germline assignment: CDR1 MDHEN and CDR2 SYDVKM. The CDR3 DNA reads as TGTGCCAGCAGTAGGGCACAGGGCAATCAGCCCCAGCATTTT. Residues: CASSRAQGNQPQHF.

The chain has TRBV28 and TRBJ1-2; D uncertain. The V and J ends lost 7 bases and 4 bases respectively, with 22 bases between them. The CDR3 contains 16 residues. CDR1 is MDHEN and CDR2 is SYDVKM in the germline V gene. CDR3 sequence reads: CASTPGASHRGYGYTF. Written as DNA, the CDR3 is TGTGCCAGCACCCCGGGAGCTTCCCACCGGGGCTATGGCTACACCTTC.

This clone was seen only once. The V call is TRBV28, the J call TRBJ1-1; the D gene is possibly TRBD1 (5 bases). Looked up from germline, CDR1 is MDHEN and CDR2 is SYDVKM. V was cut by 7 bases and J by 0 bases, with 15 bases left in between. CDR3 length: 15 residues. CDR3 DNA: TGTGCCAGCAAAATCCTCGGGGGGATGAACACTGAAGCTTTCTTT. Its translation: CASKILGGMNTEAFF. The variable domain in full, completed from reference TRBV28 and TRBJ1-1, reads DVKVTQSSRYLVKRTGEKVFLECVQDMDHENMFWYRQDPGLGLRLIYFSYDVKMKEKGDIPEGYSVSREKKERFSLILESASTNQTSMYLCASKILGGMNTEAFFGQGTRLTVV.

The gene calls are TRBV5-4 and TRBJ1-2, with D possibly matching TRBD1 (6 bases). Germline V gene data show CDR1 as SGHNT and CDR2 as YYREEE (reference sequence). This CDR3 is 13 amino acids long. Deletions cut 2 bases from V and 2 bases from J, with 7 bases between. For the CDR3, the DNA is TGTGCCAGCAGCTTTACAGGGAACTATGGCTACACCTTC. Translation gives CASSFTGNYGYTF.

J is TRBJ2-1 and V is TRBV28, with 10 positions matching TRBD2. Germline loops: CDR1 MDHEN, CDR2 SYDVKM. The CDR3 is 15 amino acids. Unmatched junction bases numbered 3, after V lost 1 base and J lost 6 bases. The CDR3 DNA follows: TGTGCCAGCAGTTTATCAGCGGGGGGGCCCAATGAGCAGTTCTTC. Protein: CASSLSAGGPNEQFF.

This chain uses TRBV28 with TRBJ1-1; TRBD1 matches 8 bases. Trimming at V came to 3 bases and at J to 4 bases, leaving 13 bases not matched to a gene. The CDR3 contains 17 residues. The germline V gene encodes CDR1 MDHEN and CDR2 SYDVKM. The CDR3 is CASSFLSRGQGITEAFF. DNA for the CDR3: TGTGCCAGCAGTTTCCTTAGCCGCGGACAGGGAATCACTGAAGCTTTCTTT.

The table lists this clone with a count of one. V is TRBV5-4 and J is TRBJ2-3; the D is unclear. The CDR3 consists of 14 residues. Trimming removed 0 bases from V and 3 bases from J, with 8 bases in between. CDR1 is SGHNT and CDR2 is YYREEE in the germline V gene (reference sequence). CDR3 region: CASSLEPGTDTQYF. CDR3 in DNA: TGTGCCAGCAGCTTGGAACCCGGGACAGATACGCAGTATTTT.

The chain links TRBV6-5 to TRBJ2-7, with 8 positions matching TRBD1. Germline loops: CDR1 MNHEY, CDR2 SVGAGI. Trimming took 6 bases from V and 2 from J; bases not matched to a gene: 6. This CDR3 region has 14 residues. The CDR3 loop reads CASSLGQVTYEQYF. The CDR3 coding sequence is TGTGCCAGCAGCCTGGGACAGGTAACCTACGAGCAGTACTTC.

The genes are TRBV6-5 and TRBJ2-7; no reliable D call. Germline CDR1 MNHEY, CDR2 SVGAGI. The V and J ends lost 4 bases and 5 bases respectively, with 9 bases between them. This CDR3 region has 12 residues. The DNA for the CDR3 is TGTGCCAGCAGTTTGACTTGGAACGAGCAGTACTTC. It yields the protein CASSLTWNEQYF.

J is TRBJ2-5 and V is TRBV5-6, with TRBD1 matching over 9 bases. In germline, CDR1 is SGHDT, CDR2 YYEEEE. This CDR3 has 15 amino acids. J gave up 2 bases and V 4 bases, and 6 bases lay outside the gene matches. The CDR3: CASSPDRGIQETQYF. The CDR3 nucleotides are TGTGCCAGCAGCCCGGACAGGGGAATACAAGAGACCCAGTACTTC.